This paragraph covers one T cell receptor beta chain sequence. The target antigen is unknown. This sample is drawn from a study of blood T cells in healthy people across ages. Notes on the study in general: Unsorted PBMCs prevented conclusive naive versus antigen-experienced comparison.

The second PCR ran about 6 to 12 cycles with a sample-barcoded 5' primer and J-beta primers. MiXCR, applied by TCRdb to the 5' RACE reads, yields one record per CDR3 protein. The data contain about 1.6 million distinct CDR3 sequences, about 31% of them seen just once; the ten biggest clones take up about 11%. V lost 4 bases and J lost 2; bases outside the gene matches: 8. Germline CDR1 SNHLY, CDR2 FYNNEI. This CDR3 contains 16 residues. The sequence derives from a young woman in good health. Sequenced: blood. The chain links TRBV2 to TRBJ2-3, with 8 bases aligning to TRBD2. The DNA of the CDR3 is TGTGCCAGCAGTGGAGAAGGACTAGCACTCACAGATACGCAGTATTTT. Translated: CASSGEGLALTDTQYF.